Listed below are T cell receptor beta chains from one sample, sequenced in a study of cytomegalovirus exposure and HLA in healthy donors. The data were produced by immunoSEQ multiplex PCR, yet TCRdb's version contains in-frame clones alone and is incomplete. The table shows some 120,000 clones, with 81% occurring only once. Source material: PBMCs. Receptor source: a woman under 40 in good health and CMV-seronegative. Each CDR3 is given with its conserved first and last residue. D genes are given only for firm matches. Expanded clones get a size class; other rows say once, few or many, or leave the size out.

D gene: NA; clone size: once; V gene: TRBV9; J gene: TRBJ2-3; CDR3 DNA: TGTGCCAGCAGCCCTCGGCTAGCCGCCACAGATACGCAGTATTTT; CDR3 protein: CASSPRLAATDTQYF
D gene: NA; clone size: NA; V gene: TRBV6-5; J gene: TRBJ2-1; CDR3 DNA: TGTGCCAGCAGTTACTCGTTGAACCAGGGGCCCAATGAGCAGTTCTTC; CDR3 protein: CASSYSLNQGPNEQFF
D gene: NA; clone size: once; V gene: TRBV19; J gene: TRBJ2-7; CDR3 DNA: TGTGCCAGTAGTATCTATGGTAACGACAGGTACGAGCAGTACTTC; CDR3 protein: CASSIYGNDRYEQYF
D gene: NA; clone size: NA; V gene: TRBV5-6; J gene: TRBJ2-3; CDR3 DNA: TGTGCCAGCAGCTTGGAAAGGGGGAGCACAGATACGCAGTATTTT; CDR3 protein: CASSLERGSTDTQYF
D gene: TRBD2; clone size: once; V gene: TRBV4-1; J gene: TRBJ2-5; CDR3 DNA: TGCGCCAGCAGCCAAGGGGGGTGGCGGGGGGAAAAAGAGACCCAGTACTTC; CDR3 protein: CASSQGGWRGEKETQYF
D gene: NA; clone size: NA; V gene: TRBV21-1; J gene: TRBJ1-1; CDR3 DNA: TGTGCCACTTACAGGGGGAACACTGAAGCTTTCTTT; CDR3 protein: CATYRGNTEAFF
D gene: NA; clone size: once; V gene: TRBV10-2; J gene: TRBJ2-7; CDR3 DNA: TGCGCCAGCAGTGAGTCCGGACAGCGAAGGGGCGAGCAGTGCTTC; CDR3 protein: CASSESGQRRGEQCF
D gene: TRBD2; clone size: NA; V gene: TRBV9; J gene: TRBJ2-1; CDR3 DNA: TGTGCCAGCAGCCAGGGGGGAACTAGCGGGGACAATGAGCAGTTCTTC; CDR3 protein: CASSQGGTSGDNEQFF
D gene: NA; clone size: NA; V gene: TRBV6-4; J gene: TRBJ2-1; CDR3 DNA: TGTGCCAGCAGTGACGGGGAGCGGGCCACCTACAATGAGCAGTTCTTC; CDR3 protein: CASSDGERATYNEQFF
D gene: NA; clone size: NA; V gene: TRBV19; J gene: TRBJ2-5; CDR3 DNA: TGTGCCAGTAGCAGAGGAGAGACCCAGTACTTC; CDR3 protein: CASSRGETQYF
D gene: TRBD1; clone size: NA; V gene: TRBV6-5; J gene: TRBJ2-7; CDR3 DNA: TGTGCCAGCAGTTACATATCAGGGGGCTTCTACGAGCAGTACTTC; CDR3 protein: CASSYISGGFYEQYF
D gene: NA; clone size: few; V gene: TRBV25-1; J gene: TRBJ2-7; CDR3 DNA: TGTGCCAGCAGTTCTACACCGAGGTGGTACTTC; CDR3 protein: CASSSTPRWYF
D gene: NA; clone size: NA; V gene: TRBV19; J gene: TRBJ2-3; CDR3 DNA: TGTGCCACCCAGACTAGGTCCCCCACAGATACGCAGTATTTT; CDR3 protein: CATQTRSPTDTQYF
D gene: NA; clone size: once; V gene: TRBV9; J gene: TRBJ2-6; CDR3 DNA: TGTGCCAGCAGCGTATCGGGAGTTGGGGCCAACGTCCTGACTTTC; CDR3 protein: CASSVSGVGANVLTF
D gene: NA; clone size: few; V gene: TRBV6-5; J gene: TRBJ1-1; CDR3 DNA: TGTGCCAGCAAGGGACACCAGAACACTGAAGCTTTCTTT; CDR3 protein: CASKGHQNTEAFF
D gene: TRBD1; clone size: once; V gene: TRBV5-1; J gene: TRBJ2-7; CDR3 DNA: TGCGCCAGCAGCCTCGGGACAGTAACAAGGGAGCAGTACTTC; CDR3 protein: CASSLGTVTREQYF
D gene: NA; clone size: NA; V gene: TRBV30; J gene: TRBJ1-4; CDR3 DNA: TGTGCCTGGAGTGTAGGGGGAGATAATGAAAAACTGTTTTTT; CDR3 protein: CAWSVGGDNEKLFF
D gene: TRBD2; clone size: NA; V gene: TRBV11-1; J gene: TRBJ2-1; CDR3 DNA: TGTGCCAGCAGCTCCCGGGGGGTAGCGGCCTACAATGAGCAGTTCTTC; CDR3 protein: CASSSRGVAAYNEQFF
D gene: TRBD2; clone size: once; V gene: TRBV4-2; J gene: TRBJ2-1; CDR3 DNA: TGTGCCAGCAGCCAAGATCCGGGGGGGCCCAATGAGCAGTTCTTC; CDR3 protein: CASSQDPGGPNEQFF
D gene: TRBD2; clone size: NA; V gene: TRBV19; J gene: TRBJ2-7; CDR3 DNA: TGTGCCAGTGGGACTAGCGGGGGTTCTGAGCAGTACTTC; CDR3 protein: CASGTSGGSEQYF
D gene: TRBD2; clone size: NA; V gene: TRBV7-2; J gene: TRBJ2-7; CDR3 DNA: TGTGCCAGCAGCACTACTAGCGGGAGGGCTGGGGAGCAGTACTTC; CDR3 protein: CASSTTSGRAGEQYF
D gene: NA; clone size: NA; V gene: TRBV5-1; J gene: TRBJ1-1; CDR3 DNA: TGCGCCAGCAGCTTGGGGGCCCGTCCGAGCACTGAAGCTTTCTTT; CDR3 protein: CASSLGARPSTEAFF
D gene: TRBD2; clone size: NA; V gene: TRBV11-2; J gene: TRBJ2-3; CDR3 DNA: TGTGCCAGCAGCTTAGTGCAGGGACTAGGACTTGATACGCAGTATTTT; CDR3 protein: CASSLVQGLGLDTQYF
D gene: TRBD1; clone size: NA; V gene: TRBV30; J gene: TRBJ1-2; CDR3 DNA: TGTGCCTGGAGCGAGGACAGGGGGCACGGCTACACCTTC; CDR3 protein: CAWSEDRGHGYTF
D gene: TRBD1; clone size: NA; V gene: TRBV7-3; J gene: TRBJ2-1; CDR3 DNA: TGTGCCAGCAGGCCTCCCGGACAGGGGGATCTCAATGAGCAGTTCTTC; CDR3 protein: CASRPPGQGDLNEQFF
D gene: TRBD2; clone size: NA; V gene: TRBV7-6; J gene: TRBJ2-1; CDR3 DNA: TGTGCCAGCAGCTTAGGGACTAGCAGCAACAATGAGCAGTTCTTC; CDR3 protein: CASSLGTSSNNEQFF
D gene: NA; clone size: few; V gene: TRBV19; J gene: TRBJ1-2; CDR3 DNA: TGTGCCAGTAGTGCCACCGGGAGGGGCTACACCTTC; CDR3 protein: CASSATGRGYTF
D gene: NA; clone size: few; V gene: TRBV9; J gene: TRBJ1-2; CDR3 DNA: TGTGCCAGCAGCGTAGGACAGTATGGCTACACCTTC; CDR3 protein: CASSVGQYGYTF
D gene: NA; clone size: once; V gene: TRBV30; J gene: TRBJ2-5; CDR3 DNA: TGTGCCTGGACTCACACGGGGTCCCGGCTCGCGACCCAGTACTTC; CDR3 protein: CAWTHTGSRLATQYF
D gene: NA; clone size: NA; V gene: TRBV27; J gene: TRBJ1-2; CDR3 DNA: TGTGCCAGCAGTTTACAGGGGAGCCCTAACTATGGCTACACCTTC; CDR3 protein: CASSLQGSPNYGYTF
D gene: NA; clone size: NA; V gene: TRBV29-1; J gene: TRBJ2-1; CDR3 DNA: TGCAGTCTCCTCCTCGGGGAGCAGTTCTTC; CDR3 protein: CSLLLGEQFF
D gene: NA; clone size: NA; V gene: TRBV30; J gene: TRBJ1-2; CDR3 DNA: TGTGCCTGGAGTGTAAGCGAACTGACGAGTAGGACCTTC; CDR3 protein: CAWSVSELTSRTF
D gene: TRBD2; clone size: NA; V gene: TRBV6-1; J gene: TRBJ2-1; CDR3 DNA: TGTGCCAGCAGTGAGAGTAGCGGGAGGGTAAATGAGCAGTTCTTC; CDR3 protein: CASSESSGRVNEQFF
D gene: NA; clone size: NA; V gene: TRBV6-5; J gene: TRBJ1-1; CDR3 DNA: TGTGCCAGCAGTTACCTGGAGGAAGCTTTCTTT; CDR3 protein: CASSYLEEAFF
D gene: TRBD1; clone size: NA; V gene: TRBV30; J gene: TRBJ1-5; CDR3 DNA: TGTGCCTGGAGTAAAGGGACAGGGACCGGGGAAACCCAGCATTTT; CDR3 protein: CAWSKGTGTGETQHF
D gene: NA; clone size: once; V gene: TRBV6-5; J gene: TRBJ1-1; CDR3 DNA: TGTGCCAGCAGTTACGGCAGGGTTAACACTGAAGCTTTCTTT; CDR3 protein: CASSYGRVNTEAFF
D gene: TRBD1; clone size: NA; V gene: TRBV30; J gene: TRBJ1-5; CDR3 DNA: TGTGCGGTGGACGGGGCAGGGGGCTTCAATCAGCCCCAGCATTTT; CDR3 protein: CAVDGAGGFNQPQHF
D gene: NA; clone size: NA; V gene: TRBV7-5; J gene: TRBJ2-3; CDR3 DNA: TGTGCCAGAAGCTCCCGGGACTTTAAGACTAGGGTGAGGGATACGCAGTATTTT; CDR3 protein: CARSSRDFKTRVRDTQYF
D gene: NA; clone size: NA; V gene: TRBV5-1; J gene: TRBJ2-6; CDR3 DNA: TGCGCCAGCAGCTTGACAGAGCTCTCTGGGGCCAACGTCCTGACTTTC; CDR3 protein: CASSLTELSGANVLTF
D gene: NA; clone size: NA; V gene: TRBV7-2; J gene: TRBJ2-1; CDR3 DNA: TGTGCCAGCAGCTTCATGAGGAACGGGGGCAATGAGCAGTTCTTC; CDR3 protein: CASSFMRNGGNEQFF
D gene: NA; clone size: once; V gene: TRBV18; J gene: TRBJ1-1; CDR3 DNA: TGTGCCAGCTCACTAGCTCAGCGTAACACTGAAGCTTTCTTT; CDR3 protein: CASSLAQRNTEAFF
D gene: NA; clone size: NA; V gene: TRBV7-3; J gene: TRBJ1-2; CDR3 DNA: TGTGCCAGCAGCCCCACCCCCGGGACAATGGACTATGGCTACACCTTC; CDR3 protein: CASSPTPGTMDYGYTF
D gene: NA; clone size: few; V gene: TRBV9; J gene: TRBJ2-5; CDR3 DNA: TGTGCCAGCAGCGTAGGTATGGGGCCCGAGACCCAGTACTTC; CDR3 protein: CASSVGMGPETQYF
D gene: TRBD2; clone size: NA; V gene: TRBV7-2; J gene: TRBJ2-3; CDR3 DNA: TGTGCCAGCAGCTTAGGGACTAGCGGGGTGGTAGATACGCAGTATTTT; CDR3 protein: CASSLGTSGVVDTQYF
D gene: NA; clone size: NA; V gene: TRBV6-1; J gene: TRBJ2-1; CDR3 DNA: TGTGCCAGCAGGTCCCCCGGCGGAAATGAGCAGTTCTTC; CDR3 protein: CASRSPGGNEQFF